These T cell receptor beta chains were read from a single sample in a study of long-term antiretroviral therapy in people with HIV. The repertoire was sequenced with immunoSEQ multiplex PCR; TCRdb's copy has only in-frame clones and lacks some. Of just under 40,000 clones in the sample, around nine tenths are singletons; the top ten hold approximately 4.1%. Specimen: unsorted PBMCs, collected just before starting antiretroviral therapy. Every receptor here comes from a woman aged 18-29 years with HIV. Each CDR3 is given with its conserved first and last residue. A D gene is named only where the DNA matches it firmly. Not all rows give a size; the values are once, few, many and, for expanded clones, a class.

TGTGCCAGCAGTTACTCGGACTCGTCCTACGAGCAGTACTTC,CASSYSDSSYEQYF,TRBV6-5,TRBJ2-7,-,-
TGTGCCAGCAGCCCTCCGGGACTAGCGGGTTCCTACAATGAGCAGTTCTTC,CASSPPGLAGSYNEQFF,TRBV7-3,TRBJ2-1,TRBD2,-
TGTGCCAGCAACCGGGACAGGGGCCCCTACGAGCAGTACTTC,CASNRDRGPYEQYF,TRBV7-2,TRBJ2-7,TRBD1,-
TGTGCCAGCAGTGAAGAAAGATTAAAGTACGAGCAGTACTTC,CASSEERLKYEQYF,TRBV2,TRBJ2-7,-,-
TGCGCCACTTCCGGGACCAGGAATGAGCAGTTCTTC,CATSGTRNEQFF,TRBV5-1,TRBJ2-1,-,-
TGCAGCGTCGTGGGGCCGGCCGGGGAGCTGTTTTTT,CSVVGPAGELFF,TRBV29-1,TRBJ2-2,-,few
TGTGCCAGCAGTTACGGGGGCATGGGCTCCTACGAGCAGTACTTC,CASSYGGMGSYEQYF,TRBV6-5,TRBJ2-7,-,-
TGTGCCAGCAGTTCTTCTACCGGGCCCGAAAAGTCAGTGAACACCGGGGAGCTGTTTTTT,CASSSSTGPEKSVNTGELFF,TRBV2,TRBJ2-2,-,-
TGTGCCAGCAGCGCCGTGGGGGAAAAACTGTTTTTT,CASSAVGEKLFF,TRBV9,TRBJ1-4,-,few
TGCGCCAGCAGCCAATCCGTCTTGGGGGCGAACACCGGGGAGCTGTTTTTT,CASSQSVLGANTGELFF,TRBV4-3,TRBJ2-2,-,-
TGTGCCAGCAGGGTCGGGATGAACACTGAAGCTTTCTTT,CASRVGMNTEAFF,TRBV6-1,TRBJ1-1,-,-
TGTGCCAGCAGTCAGGGACCTTACAATGAGCAGTTCTTC,CASSQGPYNEQFF,TRBV6-5,TRBJ2-1,-,once
TGTGCCAGCAGCTTTAGCGGGAGTTTATACGAGCAGTACTTC,CASSFSGSLYEQYF,TRBV11-2,TRBJ2-7,TRBD2,-
TGTGCCAGCAGGCCCTCCCCGGGAGGGGGTAACTATGGCTACACCTTC,CASRPSPGGGNYGYTF,TRBV6-4,TRBJ1-2,-,-
TGTGCCAGCAGCTTAATCCGGGGAAATGAAGCTTTCTTT,CASSLIRGNEAFF,TRBV7-9,TRBJ1-1,-,-
TGTGCCAGCAGCCTACCCGGGAGCAATCAGCCCCAGCATTTT,CASSLPGSNQPQHF,TRBV7-9,TRBJ1-5,-,-
TGTGCCAGCAGCCGGGGGAATTTTCCGGATACGCAGTATTTT,CASSRGNFPDTQYF,TRBV9,TRBJ2-3,-,-
TGTGCCAGCAGCACAGCCCCCGGCACTGAAGCTTTCTTT,CASSTAPGTEAFF,TRBV7-8,TRBJ1-1,-,once
TGTGCCAGCTCACCCTTAGACAGAAGCTCCTACGAGCAGTACTTC,CASSPLDRSSYEQYF,TRBV18,TRBJ2-7,-,-
TGTGCCAGCAGTTCGGCAGGGAGGAGCAACACTGAAGCTTTCTTT,CASSSAGRSNTEAFF,TRBV6-5,TRBJ1-1,-,-
TGTGCCAGCTCACAACCACAGGGTCCCTATGGCTACACCTTC,CASSQPQGPYGYTF,TRBV18,TRBJ1-2,-,-
TGCAGCTTCCTAGGGGGACCCCGGGACCTGCTGAACGAGCAGTACTTC,CSFLGGPRDLLNEQYF,TRBV29-1,TRBJ2-7,-,-
TGTGCCAGCAGTGAACTAACGGGGAGGTACGAGCAGTACTTC,CASSELTGRYEQYF,TRBV6-1,TRBJ2-7,-,-